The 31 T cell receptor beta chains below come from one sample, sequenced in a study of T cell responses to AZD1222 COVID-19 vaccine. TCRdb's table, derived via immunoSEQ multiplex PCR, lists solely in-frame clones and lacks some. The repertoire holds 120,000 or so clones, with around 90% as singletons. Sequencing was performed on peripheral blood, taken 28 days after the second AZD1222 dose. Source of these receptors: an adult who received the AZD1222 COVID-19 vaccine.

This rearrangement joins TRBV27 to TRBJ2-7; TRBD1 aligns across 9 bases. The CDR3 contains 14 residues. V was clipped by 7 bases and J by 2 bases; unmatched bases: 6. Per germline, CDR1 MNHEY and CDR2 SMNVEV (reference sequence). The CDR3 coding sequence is TGTGCCAGCACCCCGGGACAGGGAACCTACGAGCAGTACTTC. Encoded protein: CASTPGQGTYEQYF.

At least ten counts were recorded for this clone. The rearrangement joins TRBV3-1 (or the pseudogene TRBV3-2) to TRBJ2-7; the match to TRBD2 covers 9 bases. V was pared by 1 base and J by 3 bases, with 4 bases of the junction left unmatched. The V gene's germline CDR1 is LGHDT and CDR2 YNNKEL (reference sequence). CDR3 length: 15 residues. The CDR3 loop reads CASSQALAGIYEQYF. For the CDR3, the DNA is TGTGCCAGCAGCCAAGCGCTAGCGGGGATCTACGAGCAGTACTTC.

The CDR3 DNA reads TGTGCCAGCAGCCCCTCCTCCGGGGGCTTCTCCTACGAGCAGTACTTC. It is translated as CASSPSSGGFSYEQYF. This rearrangement joins TRBV9 to TRBJ2-7; the D gene could be TRBD1 or TRBD2 (6 bases each). CDR1 and CDR2 from the germline V gene are SGDLS and YYNGEE. The CDR3 spans 16 residues. V shed 4 bases and J shed 0 bases, with 17 bases lying between them. Variable domain in full (rest from reference TRBV9 and TRBJ2-7): DSGVTQTPKHLITATGQRVTLRCSPRSGDLSVYWYQQSLDQGLQFLIQYYNGEERAKGNILERFSAQQFPDLHSELNLSSLELGDSALYFCASSPSSGGFSYEQYFGPGTRLTVT.

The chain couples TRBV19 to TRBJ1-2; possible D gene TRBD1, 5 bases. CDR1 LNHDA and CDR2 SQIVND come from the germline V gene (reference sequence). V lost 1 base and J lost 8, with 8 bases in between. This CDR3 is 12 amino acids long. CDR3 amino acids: CASSIVRGGYTF. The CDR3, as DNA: TGTGCCAGTAGTATAGTGCGGGGCGGCTACACCTTC.

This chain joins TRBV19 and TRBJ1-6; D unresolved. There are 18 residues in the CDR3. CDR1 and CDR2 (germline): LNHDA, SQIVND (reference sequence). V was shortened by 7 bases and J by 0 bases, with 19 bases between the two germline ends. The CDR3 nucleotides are TGTGCCAGTACTACGGACGGCCCCCGGAGCTCCTATAATTCACCCCTCCACTTT. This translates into CASTTDGPRSSYNSPLHF.

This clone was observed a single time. The CDR3 bases are TGTGCCAGCTCTCGGGACAGAAATGAAAAACTGTTTTTT. This encodes CASSRDRNEKLFF. V gene TRBV2 combines with J gene TRBJ1-4, with 7 bases matching TRBD1. The CDR3 has 13 residues. The V gene's germline CDR1 is SNHLY and CDR2 FYNNEI. The junction had 5 bases not matched to a gene; V was cut back by 8 bases and J by 5 bases.

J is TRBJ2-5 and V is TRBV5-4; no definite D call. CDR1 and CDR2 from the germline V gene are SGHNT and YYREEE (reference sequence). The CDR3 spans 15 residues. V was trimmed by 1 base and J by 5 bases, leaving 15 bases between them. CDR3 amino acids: CASSLISRPVETQYF. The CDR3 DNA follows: TGTGCCAGCAGCTTGATATCTAGACCTGTCGAGACCCAGTACTTC.

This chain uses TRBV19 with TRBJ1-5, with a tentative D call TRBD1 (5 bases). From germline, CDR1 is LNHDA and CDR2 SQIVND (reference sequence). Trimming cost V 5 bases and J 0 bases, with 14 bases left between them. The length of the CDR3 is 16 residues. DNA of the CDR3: TGTGCCAGTAGTTATAGGGGACGGAATAGCAATCAGCCCCAGCATTTT. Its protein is CASSYRGRNSNQPQHF.

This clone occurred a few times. The CDR3 protein is CASSPSMLAGNTGELFF. CDR3 nucleotides: TGTGCCAGCAGCCCCTCAATGCTAGCGGGGAACACCGGGGAGCTGTTTTTT. J is TRBJ2-2 and V is TRBV3-1 (or the pseudogene TRBV3-2); 8 bases align to TRBD2. This CDR3 has 17 amino acids. After removal of 4 bases from V and 1 base from J, the junction contained 8 bases not matched to a gene. Germline CDR1 and CDR2: LGHDT and YNNKEL (reference sequence).

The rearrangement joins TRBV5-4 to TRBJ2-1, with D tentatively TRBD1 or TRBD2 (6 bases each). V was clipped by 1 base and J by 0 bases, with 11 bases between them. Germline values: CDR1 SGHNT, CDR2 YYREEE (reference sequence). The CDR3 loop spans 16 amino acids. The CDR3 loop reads CASSLRGGFSYNEQFF. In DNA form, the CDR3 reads TGTGCCAGCAGCTTGCGAGGGGGGTTCTCCTACAATGAGCAGTTCTTC.

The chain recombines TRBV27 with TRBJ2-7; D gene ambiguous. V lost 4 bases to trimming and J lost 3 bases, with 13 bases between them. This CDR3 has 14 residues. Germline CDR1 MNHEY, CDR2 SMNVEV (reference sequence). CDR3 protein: CASSSRIAHYEQYF. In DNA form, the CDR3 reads TGTGCCAGCAGTTCTCGGATCGCCCACTACGAGCAGTACTTC.

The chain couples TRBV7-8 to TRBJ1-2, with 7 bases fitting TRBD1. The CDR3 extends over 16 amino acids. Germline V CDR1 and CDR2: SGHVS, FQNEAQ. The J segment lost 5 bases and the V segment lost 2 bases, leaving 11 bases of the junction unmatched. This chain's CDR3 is CASSLRVEGARYGYTF. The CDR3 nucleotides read TGTGCCAGCAGCTTAAGAGTTGAGGGGGCGCGATATGGCTACACCTTC.

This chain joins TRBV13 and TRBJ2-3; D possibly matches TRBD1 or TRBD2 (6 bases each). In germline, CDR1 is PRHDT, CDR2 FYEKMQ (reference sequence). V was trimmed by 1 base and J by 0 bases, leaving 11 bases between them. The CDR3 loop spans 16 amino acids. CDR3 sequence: CASSLAGASSTDTQYF. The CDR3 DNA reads TGTGCCAGCAGCTTAGCGGGGGCTTCTAGCACAGATACGCAGTATTTT.

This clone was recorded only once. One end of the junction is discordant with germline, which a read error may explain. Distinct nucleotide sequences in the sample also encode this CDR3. CDR3 region: CASSLAQGYEQYF. The CDR3 bases are TGTGCCAGTAGCTTGGCGCAGGGCTACGAGCAGTACTTC. The V gene is TRBV5-4, the J gene TRBJ2-7; maybe TRBD1 (5 bases). Germline values: CDR1 SGHNT, CDR2 YYREEE (reference sequence). The CDR3 length is 13 residues.

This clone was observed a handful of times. CDR3: CASSQGSGLYEQYF. DNA of the CDR3: TGTGCCAGCAGCCAAGGGAGCGGACTATACGAGCAGTACTTC. The chain couples TRBV4-2 to TRBJ2-7; D perhaps matches TRBD2 (6 bases). Germline CDR1 is LGHNA and CDR2 is YNFKEQ. This CDR3 spans 14 amino acids. V dropped 1 base and J dropped 4 bases, with 11 bases sitting between them.

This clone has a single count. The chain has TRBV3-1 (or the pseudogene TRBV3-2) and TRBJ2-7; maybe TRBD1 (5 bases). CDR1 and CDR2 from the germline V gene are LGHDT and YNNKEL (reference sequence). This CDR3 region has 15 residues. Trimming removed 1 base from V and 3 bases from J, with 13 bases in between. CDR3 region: CASSQGTRGIYEQYF. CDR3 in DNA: TGTGCCAGCAGCCAAGGGACAAGGGGCATCTACGAGCAGTACTTC.

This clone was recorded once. The CDR3 region has the DNA TGTGCCAGCAGTTCCACCAAGGCTAGCGGGACCCAAGAGACCCAGTACTTC. This gives the protein CASSSTKASGTQETQYF. The J gene is TRBJ2-5, the V gene TRBV27, with TRBD2 matching over 9 bases. Looked up from germline, CDR1 is MNHEY and CDR2 is SMNVEV (reference sequence). J was trimmed by 1 base and V by 4 bases; bases with no gene match: 10. The CDR3 loop spans 17 amino acids.

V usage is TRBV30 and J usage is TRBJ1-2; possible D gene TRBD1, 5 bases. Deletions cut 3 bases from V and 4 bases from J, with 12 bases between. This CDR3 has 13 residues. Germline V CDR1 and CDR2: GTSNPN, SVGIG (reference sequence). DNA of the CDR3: TGTGCCTGGAGGTTGCGGGGGGTCTATGGCTACACCTTC. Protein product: CAWRLRGVYGYTF.

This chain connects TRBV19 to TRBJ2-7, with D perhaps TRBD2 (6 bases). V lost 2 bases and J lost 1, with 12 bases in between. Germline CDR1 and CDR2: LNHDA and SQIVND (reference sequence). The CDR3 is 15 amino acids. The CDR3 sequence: CASSIMSGTSYEQYF. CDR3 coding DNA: TGTGCCAGTAGTATAATGTCCGGGACTTCCTACGAGCAGTACTTC. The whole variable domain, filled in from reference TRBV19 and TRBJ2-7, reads DGGITQSPKYLFRKEGQNVTLSCEQNLNHDAMYWYRQDPGQGLRLIYYSQIVNDFQKGDIAEGYSVSREKKESFPLTVTSAQKNPTAFYLCASSIMSGTSYEQYFGPGTRLTVT.

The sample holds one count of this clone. CDR3 nucleotides: TGTGCCAGCAGTTTAAGCCCCGAGTTTTGGGGTATTGAAGAGACCCAGTACTTC. Its translation: CASSLSPEFWGIEETQYF. The gene calls are TRBV28 and TRBJ2-5; D is undetermined. The V and J ends lost 2 bases and 3 bases respectively, with 22 bases between them. This CDR3 has 18 amino acids. Per germline, CDR1 MDHEN and CDR2 SYDVKM.

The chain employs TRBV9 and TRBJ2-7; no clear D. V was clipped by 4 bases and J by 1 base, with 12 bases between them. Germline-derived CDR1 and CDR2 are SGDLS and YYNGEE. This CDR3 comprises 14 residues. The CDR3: CASSRSGGSYEQYF. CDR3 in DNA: TGTGCCAGCAGCCGTTCCGGCGGTTCCTACGAGCAGTACTTC.

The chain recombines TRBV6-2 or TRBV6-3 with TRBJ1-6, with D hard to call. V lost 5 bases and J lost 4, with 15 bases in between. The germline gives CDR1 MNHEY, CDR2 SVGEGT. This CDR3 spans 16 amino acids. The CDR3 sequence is CASSPARVGYNSPLHF. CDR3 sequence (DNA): TGTGCCAGCAGTCCCGCCCGTGTAGGTTATAATTCACCCCTCCACTTT.

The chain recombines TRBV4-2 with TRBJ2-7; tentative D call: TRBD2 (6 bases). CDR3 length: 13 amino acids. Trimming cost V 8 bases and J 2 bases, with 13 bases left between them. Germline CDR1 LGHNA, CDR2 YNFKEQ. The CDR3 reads CASGPPGAYEQYF. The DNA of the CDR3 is TGTGCCAGCGGACCCCCGGGAGCCTACGAGCAGTACTTC.

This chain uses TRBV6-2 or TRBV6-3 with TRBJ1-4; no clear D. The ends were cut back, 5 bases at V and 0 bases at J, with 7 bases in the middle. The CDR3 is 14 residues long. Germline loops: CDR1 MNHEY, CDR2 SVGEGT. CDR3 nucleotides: TGTGCCAGCAGTCGGCCATCAACTAATGAAAAACTGTTTTTT. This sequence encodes CASSRPSTNEKLFF.

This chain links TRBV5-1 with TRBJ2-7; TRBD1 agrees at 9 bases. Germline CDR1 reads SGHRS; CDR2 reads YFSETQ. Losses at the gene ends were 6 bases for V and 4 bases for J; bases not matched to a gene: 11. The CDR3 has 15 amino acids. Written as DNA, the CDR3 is TGCGCCAGCACACCGCCGGGGACAGGGATGTACGAGCAGTACTTC. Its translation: CASTPPGTGMYEQYF.

CDR3 sequence reads: CSASPLPTEWGGTDTQYF. CDR3 nucleotide sequence: TGCAGTGCTAGTCCTCTCCCTACTGAGTGGGGAGGGACAGATACGCAGTATTTT. This rearrangement joins TRBV20-1 to TRBJ2-3, with 7 bases fitting TRBD2. Losses at the gene ends were 3 bases for V and 3 bases for J; bases not matched to a gene: 18. The germline V gene has CDR1 DFQATT and CDR2 SNEGSKA (reference sequence). The CDR3 has 18 amino acids.

DNA for the CDR3: TGCGCCAGCAGCCCCGGGGGTAGCTTTTTTTCAGATACGCAGTATTTT. This translates into CASSPGGSFFSDTQYF. This chain joins TRBV4-3 and TRBJ2-3, with D possibly TRBD2 on 6 matching bases. The CDR3 is 16 residues long. Germline V gives CDR1 LGHNA, CDR2 YSLEER. V shed 4 bases and J shed 4 bases, with 18 bases lying between them.

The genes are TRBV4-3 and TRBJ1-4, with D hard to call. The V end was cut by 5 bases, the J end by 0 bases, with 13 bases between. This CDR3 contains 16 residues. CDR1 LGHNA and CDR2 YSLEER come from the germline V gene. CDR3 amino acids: CASSKVPFATNEKLFF. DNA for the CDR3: TGCGCCAGCAGCAAGGTTCCATTTGCAACTAATGAAAAACTGTTTTTT.

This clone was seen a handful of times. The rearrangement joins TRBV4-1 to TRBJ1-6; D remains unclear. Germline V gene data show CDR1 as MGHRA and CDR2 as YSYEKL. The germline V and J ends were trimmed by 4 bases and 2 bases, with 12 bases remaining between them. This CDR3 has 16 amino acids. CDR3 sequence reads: CASSPPEGTYNSPLHF. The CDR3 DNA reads TGCGCCAGCAGCCCCCCGGAGGGCACCTATAATTCACCCCTCCACTTT.

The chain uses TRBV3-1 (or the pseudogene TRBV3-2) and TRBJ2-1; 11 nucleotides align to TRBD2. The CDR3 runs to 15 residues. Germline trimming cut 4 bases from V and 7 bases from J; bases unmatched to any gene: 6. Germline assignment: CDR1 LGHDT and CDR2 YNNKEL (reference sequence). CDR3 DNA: TGTGCCAGCAGCCCACTACTAGCGGGAGTGAATGAGCAGTTCTTC. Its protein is CASSPLLAGVNEQFF.

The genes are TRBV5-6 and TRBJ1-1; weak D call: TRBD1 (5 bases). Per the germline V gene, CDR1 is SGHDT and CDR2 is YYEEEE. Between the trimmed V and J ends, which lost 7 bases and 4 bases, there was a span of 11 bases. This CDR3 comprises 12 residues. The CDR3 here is CASGQGPTEAFF. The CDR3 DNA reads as TGTGCCAGCGGGCAGGGACCCACTGAAGCTTTCTTT.